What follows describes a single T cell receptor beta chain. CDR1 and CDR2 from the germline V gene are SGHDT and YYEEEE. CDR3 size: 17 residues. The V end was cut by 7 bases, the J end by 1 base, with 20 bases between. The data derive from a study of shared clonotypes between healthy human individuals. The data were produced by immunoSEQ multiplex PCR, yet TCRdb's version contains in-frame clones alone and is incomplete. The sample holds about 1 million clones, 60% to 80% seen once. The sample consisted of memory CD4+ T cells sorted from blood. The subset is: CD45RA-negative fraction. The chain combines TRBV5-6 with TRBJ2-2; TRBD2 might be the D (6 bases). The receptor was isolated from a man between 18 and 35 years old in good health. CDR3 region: CASSRDSGLKNTGELFF. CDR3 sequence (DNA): TGTGCCAGCTCCCGGGACTCCGGTCTTAAGAACACCGGGGAGCTGTTTTTT.